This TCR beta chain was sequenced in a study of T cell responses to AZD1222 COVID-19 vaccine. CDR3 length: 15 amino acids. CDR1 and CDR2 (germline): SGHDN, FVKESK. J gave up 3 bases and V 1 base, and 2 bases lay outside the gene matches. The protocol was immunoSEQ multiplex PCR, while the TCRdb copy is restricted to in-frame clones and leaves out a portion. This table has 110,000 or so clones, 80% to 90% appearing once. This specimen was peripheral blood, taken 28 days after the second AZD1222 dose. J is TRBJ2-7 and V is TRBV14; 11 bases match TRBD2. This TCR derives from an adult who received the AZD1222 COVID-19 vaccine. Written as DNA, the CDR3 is TGTGCCAGCAGCCAAGGACTAGCGGGGTTCTACGAGCAGTACTTC. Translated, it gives CASSQGLAGFYEQYF.